This TCR beta chain was captured by sequencing in a study of metastatic and nonmetastatic thyroid tumors. The wider study: It was across blood and tumor or nodule tissue from malignant and benign thyroid patients that repertoires were compared.

Patients had received no treatment of any kind before thyroid surgery. The V end lost 0 bases, the J end lost 15 bases, and 9 bases lay between the germline ends. Germline CDR1 reads LGHNA; CDR2 reads YSLEER. CDR3 length: 11 amino acids. This clone was picked up many times. MiXCR was used by TCRdb to re-call the PCR reads. The sample lists approximately 32,000 clones, 21% occurring once. Sequencing was done on a sample of tumor tissue. The sequence was obtained from a male donor with papillary thyroid cancer or a benign thyroid nodule (not recorded which). Some clones in this sample may be carry-over from other donors' samples. This rearrangement joins TRBV4-3 to TRBJ2-1, with D unresolved. As DNA, the CDR3 is TGCGCCAGCAGCCAAGATAGTGTTTTGTTCTTC. The encoded protein is CASSQDSVLFF.